The rows below give T cell receptor beta chains drawn from one sample of a study of T cell responses to AZD1222 COVID-19 vaccine. Assay: immunoSEQ multiplex PCR; the TCRdb copy retains only in-frame clones and omits some. The table shows approximately 77,000 clones, with around 90% occurring only once. The sequences come from peripheral blood, collected 28 days after the second AZD1222 dose. The receptors come from an adult who received the AZD1222 COVID-19 vaccine. CDR3s include the opening cysteine and the closing phenylalanine or tryptophan. D genes are given only for firm matches. Expanded clones get a size class; other rows say once, few or many, or leave the size out.

j_call d_call v_call clone_size cdr3_length cdr3_aa cdr3_nt
TRBJ1-3 - TRBV18 - 14 CASSRNSPGNTIYF TGTGCCAGCTCACGGAACAGTCCCGGAAACACCATATATTTT
TRBJ1-4 - TRBV30 - 15 CAWSVQGVTNEKLFF TGTGCCTGGAGTGTACAAGGGGTTACTAATGAAAAACTGTTTTTT
TRBJ2-3 TRBD2 TRBV5-1 - 15 CASSPTGGSTDTQYF TGCGCCAGCAGCCCCACGGGGGGTAGCACAGATACGCAGTATTTT
TRBJ2-1 - TRBV11-1 - 14 CASSPWTAYNEQFF TGTGCCAGCAGCCCCTGGACGGCCTACAATGAGCAGTTCTTC
TRBJ2-1 - TRBV7-9 few 15 CASSLGTSSYNEQFF TGTGCCAGCAGCTTGGGGACCAGCTCCTACAATGAGCAGTTCTTC
TRBJ1-2 - TRBV27 - 13 CASSFGVLYGYTF TGTGCCAGCAGTTTCGGGGTTCTTTATGGCTACACCTTC
TRBJ1-6 - TRBV6-5 - 15 CASSQNRVSNSPLHF TGTGCCAGCAGTCAAAACAGGGTGAGCAATTCACCCCTCCACTTT
TRBJ2-5 - TRBV6-5 few 15 CASTQGWHSEETQYF TGTGCCAGCACCCAGGGGTGGCATTCCGAAGAGACCCAGTACTTC
TRBJ2-2 TRBD1 TRBV4-1 once 16 CASSQQDRRNTGELFF TGCGCCAGCAGCCAACAGGACAGGCGGAACACCGGGGAGCTGTTTTTT
TRBJ2-1 TRBD2 TRBV29-1 once 12 CSVAGRTNEQFF TGCAGCGTTGCCGGGAGGACAAATGAGCAGTTCTTC
TRBJ2-2 - TRBV19 once 14 CASSITGSTGELFF TGTGCCAGTAGTATAACAGGCAGCACCGGGGAGCTGTTTTTT
TRBJ1-1 TRBD1 TRBV5-1 - 15 CASERGDSKNTEAFF TGCGCCAGCGAACGGGGGGACAGCAAGAACACTGAAGCTTTCTTT
TRBJ1-5 - TRBV19 - 22 CASRETTGIGRAKRAWHQPQHF TGTGCCAGTAGGGAGACCACCGGTATCGGTCGCGCGAAGAGAGCGTGGCACCAGCCCCAGCATTTT
TRBJ1-1 - TRBV5-6 once 13 CASRQGTITEAFF TGTGCCAGCAGGCAGGGGACGATCACTGAAGCTTTCTTT
TRBJ1-1 - TRBV21-1 - 21 CASSKPGSRGQGSLRNTEAFF TGTGCCAGCAGCAAACCAGGTTCCAGGGGGCAGGGATCATTACGGAACACTGAAGCTTTCTTT
TRBJ1-2 TRBD1 TRBV10-2 - 15 CASSEGTGASYGYTF TGCGCCAGCAGTGAAGGGACAGGGGCTTCTTATGGCTACACCTTC
TRBJ1-5 TRBD1 TRBV6-1 once 18 CASSGRDSNPYSNQPQHF TGTGCCAGCAGTGGCCGGGACAGCAATCCTTATAGCAATCAGCCCCAGCATTTT
TRBJ2-5 - TRBV19 - 11 CAQKHQETQYF TGTGCCCAAAAACACCAAGAGACCCAGTACTTC
TRBJ1-1 - TRBV25-1 - 13 CASSLGHNTEAFF TGTGCCAGCAGCCTAGGGCATAACACTGAAGCTTTCTTT
TRBJ2-7 - TRBV19 - 16 CASSIAGYAGTYEQYF TGTGCCAGTAGTATAGCAGGCTACGCGGGAACCTACGAGCAGTACTTC
TRBJ1-2 - TRBV30 - 17 CAWRTFRATRPNYGYTF TGTGCCTGGAGGACTTTCAGGGCGACGCGCCCTAACTATGGCTACACCTTC
TRBJ2-2 TRBD2 TRBV30 - 17 CAWSRVLGGRATGELFF TGTGCCTGGAGCCGGGTTTTGGGCGGGAGGGCCACCGGGGAGCTGTTTTTT
TRBJ1-1 - TRBV10-3 once 14 CAIRKLTENTEAFF TGTGCCATCAGAAAATTGACGGAGAACACTGAAGCTTTCTTT
TRBJ1-1 - TRBV19 - 13 CASSIVAGTEAFF TGTGCCAGTAGTATAGTGGCCGGCACTGAAGCTTTCTTT
TRBJ2-3 - TRBV27 - 14 CASSFREAGDTQYF TGTGCCAGCAGTTTCCGGGAAGCGGGAGATACGCAGTATTTT
TRBJ2-2 TRBD2 TRBV27 - 17 CASSLRASGGNTGELFF TGTGCCAGCAGTTTAAGGGCTAGCGGGGGGAACACCGGGGAGCTGTTTTTT
TRBJ1-3 - TRBV27 - 16 CASSLNQGFSGNTIYF TGTGCCAGCAGTTTAAATCAGGGGTTCTCTGGAAACACCATATATTTT
TRBJ2-7 - TRBV9 - 14 CASSGGLNSYEQYF TGTGCCAGCAGCGGCGGGTTAAACTCCTACGAGCAGTACTTC
TRBJ2-3 TRBD1 TRBV29-1 - 17 CSVDLWDRGRVADTQYF TGCAGCGTTGATTTATGGGACAGGGGGCGGGTGGCAGATACGCAGTATTTT
TRBJ2-6 - TRBV6-5 - 16 CASSYRQPSGANVLTF TGTGCCAGCAGTTACCGACAGCCCTCTGGGGCCAACGTCCTGACTTTC
TRBJ1-1 TRBD1 TRBV18 - 14 CASSPTGTGIEAFF TGTGCCAGCTCACCTACAGGGACAGGGATTGAAGCTTTCTTT
TRBJ1-2 - TRBV25-1 - 12 CASSESGYGYTF TGTGCCAGCAGTGAATCAGGGTATGGCTACACCTTC
TRBJ1-5 TRBD1 TRBV2 - 16 CASSEGDRSGNQPQHF TGTGCCAGCAGTGAAGGGGACAGGTCTGGCAATCAGCCCCAGCATTTT
TRBJ1-5 - TRBV30 - 13 CAWSVALNQPQHF TGTGCCTGGAGTGTGGCCCTGAATCAGCCCCAGCATTTT
TRBJ1-2 - TRBV28 - 13 CASTNLGSYGYTF TGTGCCAGCACCAACCTAGGCTCCTATGGCTACACCTTC
TRBJ1-6 - TRBV2 - 14 CASKGLQANSPLHF TGTGCCAGCAAGGGACTTCAGGCCAATTCACCCCTCCACTTT
TRBJ1-5 TRBD1 TRBV6-5 - 14 CASSSGTGAQPQHF TGTGCCAGCAGTTCTGGGACAGGAGCTCAGCCCCAGCATTTT
TRBJ1-3 - TRBV6-6 few 14 CASGEKGAGNTIYF TGTGCCAGCGGGGAAAAAGGGGCTGGAAACACCATATATTTT
TRBJ2-1 TRBD1 TRBV4-1 - 17 CASSQVYRGPGHNEQFF TGCGCCAGCAGCCAAGTTTACAGGGGGCCGGGACACAATGAGCAGTTCTTC
TRBJ1-5 TRBD1 TRBV19 - 15 CASSPRQGRGQPQHF TGTGCCAGTAGTCCGCGACAGGGAAGGGGTCAGCCCCAGCATTTT
TRBJ1-1 - TRBV18 - 13 CASSPSGDTEAFF TGTGCCAGCTCACCTTCCGGGGACACTGAAGCTTTCTTT
TRBJ1-5 TRBD1 TRBV3-1/TRBV3-2 - 15 CASSYGTGSNQPQHF TGTGCCAGCAGTTACGGGACAGGGAGCAATCAGCCCCAGCATTTT
TRBJ1-5 - TRBV5-1 - 13 CASSLGPDQPQHF TGCGCCAGCAGCTTGGGACCCGATCAGCCCCAGCATTTT
TRBJ2-4 - TRBV5-5 - 14 CASSLSPRLDIQYF TGTGCCAGCAGCTTGTCCCCCCGACTGGACATTCAGTACTTC
TRBJ1-1 TRBD1 TRBV11-2 - 15 CASSGGQGQNTEAFF TGTGCCAGCAGCGGGGGACAGGGGCAAAACACTGAAGCTTTCTTT
TRBJ2-1 - TRBV19 - 15 CASSTREKAYNEQFF TGTGCCAGTAGTACCCGAGAGAAAGCCTACAATGAGCAGTTCTTC
TRBJ1-2 - TRBV18 - 16 CASSPTPVGTREGYTF TGTGCCAGCTCACCTACACCCGTCGGGACACGAGAGGGCTACACCTTC
TRBJ2-1 TRBD2 TRBV3-1/TRBV3-2 once 16 CASSPGSLAGYNEQFF TGTGCCAGCAGCCCCGGCTCCCTAGCGGGCTACAATGAGCAGTTCTTC
TRBJ2-1 TRBD2 TRBV3-1/TRBV3-2 - 14 CASSQTRTSHEQFF TGTGCCAGCAGCCAAACCCGGACTAGTCATGAGCAGTTCTTC
TRBJ1-2 - TRBV5-1 - 12 CASSPPGTGYTF TGCGCCAGCAGCCCGCCAGGGACAGGCTACACCTTC
TRBJ1-3 - TRBV25-1 - 16 CASSESWRSSGNTIYF TGTGCCAGCAGTGAATCGTGGCGGTCCTCTGGAAACACCATATATTTT
TRBJ2-1 - TRBV24-1 - 13 CATSDPTRREQFF TGTGCCACCAGTGACCCGACTAGGCGGGAGCAGTTCTTC
TRBJ2-2 TRBD2 TRBV7-2 - 17 CASRRTSGISNTGELFF TGTGCCAGCAGACGGACTAGCGGGATTTCGAACACCGGGGAGCTGTTTTTT
TRBJ2-1 TRBD2 TRBV28 - 17 CASSYRASGSLYNEQFF TGTGCCAGCAGTTACCGGGCTAGCGGGAGTTTGTACAATGAGCAGTTCTTC
TRBJ1-2 - TRBV30 once 13 CAWSVNPGPRRTF TGTGCCTGGAGTGTCAACCCGGGACCTCGTAGGACCTTC
TRBJ1-4 TRBD1 TRBV6-1 once 19 CASSEVEGQAFATNEKLFF TGTGCCAGCAGTGAAGTAGAGGGACAGGCGTTTGCAACTAATGAAAAACTGTTTTTT